Listed below are T cell receptor beta chains from one sample, sequenced in a study of blood T cell repertoires in COVID-19. The method was immunoSEQ multiplex PCR; TCRdb's version includes in-frame clones alone and lacks a portion of them. The sample holds fewer than 250,000 clones, around 83% seen once. The specimen sequenced was peripheral blood. The receptors stem from a man aged 45 to 65 with active or convalescent COVID-19. The CDR3 runs from the conserved cysteine through the conserved F or W. D genes are given only for firm matches. Rows may omit the clone size; those that give it use once, few, many or a size class.

TRBV9,TRBJ1-6,.,.,CASSVGGGYNSPLHF,TGTGCCAGCAGCGTAGGAGGAGGGTATAATTCACCCCTCCACTTT
TRBV14,TRBJ1-1,.,TRBD1,CASSRRITGGGTEAFF,TGTGCCAGCAGCCGACGAATAACAGGGGGAGGAACTGAAGCTTTCTTT
TRBV27,TRBJ2-5,once,.,CASRSPGETQYF,TGTGCCAGCAGGTCTCCAGGGGAGACCCAGTACTTC
TRBV7-6,TRBJ1-1,.,.,CASSLGAGDTEAFF,TGTGCCAGCAGCTTAGGTGCGGGGGACACTGAAGCTTTCTTT
TRBV27,TRBJ1-2,once,TRBD1,CASSRTGFNYGYTF,TGTGCCAGCAGCAGGACAGGGTTTAACTATGGCTACACCTTC
TRBV7-2,TRBJ1-5,.,TRBD1,CASSSDRGRVNQPQHF,TGTGCCAGCAGCTCAGACAGGGGGCGAGTCAATCAGCCCCAGCATTTT
TRBV10-3,TRBJ2-7,.,TRBD1,CAIGTANSYEQYF,TGTGCCATAGGGACAGCTAACTCCTACGAGCAGTACTTC
TRBV18,TRBJ2-7,once,TRBD2,CASSPGGGGAETYEQYF,TGTGCCAGCTCACCCGGGGGCGGGGGGGCCGAAACCTACGAGCAGTACTTC
TRBV6-5,TRBJ1-4,.,.,CASSYSGNNEKLFF,TGTGCCAGCAGTTATAGCGGGAATAATGAAAAACTGTTTTTT
TRBV11-3,TRBJ2-3,.,.,CASSLLGSGSDTQYF,TGTGCCAGCAGCTTACTAGGCTCCGGCTCAGATACGCAGTATTTT
TRBV6-6,TRBJ1-1,.,TRBD1,CASSTDRFKEDTEAFF,TGTGCCAGCAGTACGGACAGGTTCAAAGAGGACACTGAAGCTTTCTTT
TRBV24-1,TRBJ1-2,.,TRBD1,CATSLGTGYGYTF,TGTGCCACCTCACTAGGGACAGGGTATGGCTACACCTTC
TRBV7-8,TRBJ2-3,.,.,CASSLAWQGRTDTQYF,TGTGCCAGCAGCTTAGCCTGGCAGGGGCGCACAGATACGCAGTATTTT
TRBV2,TRBJ1-2,.,TRBD1,CARGDRGLRTF,TGTGCCAGGGGGGACAGGGGTCTTCGCACCTTC
TRBV6-5,TRBJ1-2,once,TRBD1,CASSPGQNYGYTF,TGTGCCAGCAGTCCGGGACAGAACTATGGCTACACCTTC
TRBV7-2,TRBJ2-2,.,TRBD1,CASSTDRGAGELFF,TGTGCCAGCAGCACAGACAGGGGAGCCGGGGAGCTGTTTTTT
TRBV5-4,TRBJ1-1,.,TRBD1,CASSASPGTGTSFF,TGTGCCAGCAGCGCCTCTCCCGGGACAGGGACGTCTTTCTTT
TRBV28,TRBJ1-1,few,TRBD1,CASSVLRGRGTEAFF,TGTGCCAGCAGTGTATTGAGGGGGCGAGGCACTGAAGCTTTCTTT
TRBV27,TRBJ1-4,few,TRBD1,CASSFDRVGEKLFF,TGTGCCAGCAGTTTTGACAGGGTGGGTGAAAAACTGTTTTTT
TRBV5-1,TRBJ1-2,.,.,CASSFTPTATNYGYTF,TGCGCCAGCAGCTTTACCCCGACAGCAACAAACTATGGCTACACCTTC
TRBV18,TRBJ2-6,.,TRBD1,CASSDRGTPGANVLTF,TGTGCCAGCTCCGACAGGGGCACCCCTGGGGCCAACGTCCTGACTTTC
TRBV7-8,TRBJ2-7,.,.,CASSPISYEQYF,TGTGCCAGCAGCCCCATCTCCTACGAGCAGTACTTC
TRBV11-2,TRBJ2-2,.,.,CASSFRGFAGELFF,TGTGCCAGCAGCTTCAGGGGCTTCGCCGGGGAGCTGTTTTTT
TRBV30,TRBJ1-1,.,.,CAWSPVGTEAFF,TGTGCCTGGAGCCCGGTCGGTACTGAAGCTTTCTTT
TRBV30,TRBJ1-1,once,.,CAWVRGGATEAFF,TGTGCCTGGGTCCGTGGAGGGGCCACTGAAGCTTTCTTT
TRBV6-5,TRBJ2-3,.,.,CASFRVGTDTQYF,TGTGCCAGCTTCAGGGTCGGCACAGATACGCAGTATTTT
TRBV27,TRBJ1-1,.,.,CASSTPGRLGTEAFF,TGTGCCAGCAGCACCCCCGGGAGGCTTGGCACTGAAGCTTTCTTT
TRBV5-4,TRBJ2-1,.,TRBD2,CASSPDSGGVYNEQFF,TGTGCCAGCAGTCCGGATAGCGGGGGGGTGTACAATGAGCAGTTCTTC
TRBV6-5,TRBJ1-1,.,.,CASSPRIEAFF,TGTGCCAGCAGCCCCCGTATTGAAGCTTTCTTT
TRBV7-6,TRBJ2-1,.,.,CASSLEQVEVRVTGNEQFF,TGTGCCAGCAGCTTAGAGCAGGTCGAGGTTCGGGTTACGGGGAATGAGCAGTTCTTC
TRBV27,TRBJ1-2,few,.,CASGIREEGDYGYTF,TGTGCCAGCGGAATCCGGGAGGAGGGGGACTATGGCTACACCTTC
TRBV3-1/TRBV3-2,TRBJ1-6,.,.,CASSRYLMDQRTEYNSPLHF,TGTGCCAGCAGCCGCTACTTAATGGACCAGCGGACAGAGTATAATTCACCCCTCCACTTT
TRBV6-1,TRBJ2-1,.,TRBD1,CASSEYSQGAKNEQFF,TGTGCCAGCAGTGAATATTCACAGGGGGCTAAGAATGAGCAGTTCTTC
TRBV7-9,TRBJ1-3,.,.,CASSLALTGVNGNTIYF,TGTGCCAGCAGCTTAGCCCTGACAGGCGTGAACGGAAACACCATATATTTT
TRBV28,TRBJ1-4,.,.,CASSLGGVATNEKLFF,TGTGCCAGCAGTTTGGGGGGGGTAGCAACTAATGAAAAACTGTTTTTT
TRBV7-3,TRBJ2-1,.,.,CASSPTPTSYNEQFF,TGTGCCAGCAGCCCGACACCAACCTCCTACAATGAGCAGTTCTTC
TRBV5-1,TRBJ1-2,.,TRBD1,CASSYTRDSYGYTF,TGCGCCAGCAGCTACACGCGGGACAGCTATGGCTACACCTTC
TRBV7-8,TRBJ2-4,.,TRBD1,CASSPTGGKNIQYF,TGTGCCAGCAGCCCAACAGGGGGGAAAAACATTCAGTACTTC
TRBV5-6,TRBJ1-1,.,.,CASSFKAAQNTEAFF,TGTGCCAGCAGCTTTAAGGCAGCGCAGAACACTGAAGCTTTCTTT
TRBV10-3,TRBJ2-5,.,TRBD2,CAIRPDSGEETQYF,TGTGCCATCAGGCCGGATAGCGGGGAAGAGACCCAGTACTTC
TRBV19,TRBJ2-3,.,TRBD2,CATRSGSVTDTQYF,TGTGCCACTCGTAGCGGGAGTGTGACAGATACGCAGTATTTT
TRBV6-2/TRBV6-3,TRBJ1-2,few,.,CASSYSTLAGGYTF,TGTGCCAGCAGTTACTCGACCCTAGCGGGGGGCTACACCTTC
TRBV4-1,TRBJ1-4,.,.,CASSQGLQGTNEKLFF,TGCGCCAGCAGCCAAGGTCTCCAGGGCACTAATGAAAAACTGTTTTTT
TRBV7-9,TRBJ2-3,.,.,CASSSRRGTDTQYF,TGTGCCAGCAGCTCCCGGAGGGGTACAGATACGCAGTATTTT
TRBV19,TRBJ1-1,.,.,CASSFVPLRGTEAFF,TGTGCCAGTAGCTTCGTTCCACTCAGGGGCACTGAAGCTTTCTTT
TRBV19,TRBJ2-7,once,TRBD1,CASSFSGQGASYEQYF,TGTGCCAGTAGTTTCTCCGGACAGGGGGCCTCCTACGAGCAGTACTTC
TRBV5-1,TRBJ2-5,.,TRBD2,CASSAQPSGTETQYF,TGCGCCAGCAGCGCCCAACCTAGCGGGACAGAGACCCAGTACTTC